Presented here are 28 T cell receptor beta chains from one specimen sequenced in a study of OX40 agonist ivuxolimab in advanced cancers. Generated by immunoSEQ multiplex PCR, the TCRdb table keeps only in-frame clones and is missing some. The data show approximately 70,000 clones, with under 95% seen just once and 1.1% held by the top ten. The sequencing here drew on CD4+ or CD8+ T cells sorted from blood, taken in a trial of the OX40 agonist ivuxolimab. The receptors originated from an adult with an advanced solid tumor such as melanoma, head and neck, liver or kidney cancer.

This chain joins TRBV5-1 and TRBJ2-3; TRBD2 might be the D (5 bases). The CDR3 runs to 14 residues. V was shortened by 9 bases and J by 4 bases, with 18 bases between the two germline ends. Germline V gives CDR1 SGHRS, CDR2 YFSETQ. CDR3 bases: TGCGCCACTCGGCTAGCATCGCCTCCAGATACGCAGTATTTT. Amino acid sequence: CATRLASPPDTQYF.

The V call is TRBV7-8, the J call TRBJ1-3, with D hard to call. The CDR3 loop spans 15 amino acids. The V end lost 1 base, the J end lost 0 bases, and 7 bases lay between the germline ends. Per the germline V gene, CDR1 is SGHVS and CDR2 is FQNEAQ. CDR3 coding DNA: TGTGCCAGCAGCTTAGAGGGTGACTCTGGAAACACCATATATTTT. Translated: CASSLEGDSGNTIYF.

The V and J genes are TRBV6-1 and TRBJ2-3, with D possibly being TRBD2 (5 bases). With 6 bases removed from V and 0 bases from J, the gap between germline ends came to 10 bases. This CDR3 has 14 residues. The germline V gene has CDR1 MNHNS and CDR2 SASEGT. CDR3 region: CASSVASSTDTQYF. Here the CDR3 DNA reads TGTGCCAGCAGCGTAGCGTCTAGCACAGATACGCAGTATTTT.

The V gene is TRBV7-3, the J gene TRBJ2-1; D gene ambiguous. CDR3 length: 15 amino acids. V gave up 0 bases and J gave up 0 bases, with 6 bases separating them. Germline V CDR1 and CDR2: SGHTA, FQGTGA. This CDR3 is CASSLTWSSYNEQFF. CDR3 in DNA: TGTGCCAGCAGCTTAACATGGAGCTCCTACAATGAGCAGTTCTTC.

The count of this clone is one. The CDR3 bases are TGTGCCAGCAACAGGGCGTCCGGGTCGCAAGAGACCCAGTACTTC. Translating it yields CASNRASGSQETQYF. This chain links TRBV5-4 with TRBJ2-5; D perhaps matches TRBD1 (6 bases). V was cut by 6 bases and J by 2 bases, with 17 bases left in between. CDR1 is SGHNT, CDR2 YYREEE, per germline (reference sequence). This CDR3 region has 15 residues.

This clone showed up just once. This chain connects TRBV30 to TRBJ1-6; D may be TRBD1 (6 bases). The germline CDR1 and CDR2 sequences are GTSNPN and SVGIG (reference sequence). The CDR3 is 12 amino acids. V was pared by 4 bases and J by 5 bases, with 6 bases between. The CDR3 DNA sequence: TGTGCCTGGAACAGGGATAATTCACCCCTCCACTTT. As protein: CAWNRDNSPLHF. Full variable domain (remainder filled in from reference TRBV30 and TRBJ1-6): SQTIHQWPATLVQPVGSPLSLECTVEGTSNPNLYWYRQAAGRGLQLLFYSVGIGQISSEVPQNLSASRPQDRQFILSSKKLLLSDSGFYLCAWNRDNSPLHFGNGTRLTVT.

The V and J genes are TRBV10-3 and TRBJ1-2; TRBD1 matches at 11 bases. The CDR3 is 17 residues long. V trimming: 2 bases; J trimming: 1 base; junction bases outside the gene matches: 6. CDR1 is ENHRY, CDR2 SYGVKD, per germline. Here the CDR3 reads CAISEDGTGGLNYGYTF. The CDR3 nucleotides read TGTGCCATCAGTGAGGACGGGACAGGGGGACTTAACTATGGCTACACCTTC.

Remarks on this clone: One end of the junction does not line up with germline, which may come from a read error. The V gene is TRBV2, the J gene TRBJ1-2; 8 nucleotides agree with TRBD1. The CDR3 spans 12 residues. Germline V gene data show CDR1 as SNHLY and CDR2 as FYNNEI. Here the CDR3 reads CASREGQGAYTF. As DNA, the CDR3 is TGTGCCAGCAGGGAAGGACAGGGTGCCTACACCTTC.

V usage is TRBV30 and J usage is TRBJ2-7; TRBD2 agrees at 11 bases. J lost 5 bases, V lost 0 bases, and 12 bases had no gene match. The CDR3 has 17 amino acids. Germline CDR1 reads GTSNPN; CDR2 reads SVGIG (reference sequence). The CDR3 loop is CAWSVRFFSGGADEQYF. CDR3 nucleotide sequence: TGTGCCTGGAGTGTACGATTCTTTAGCGGGGGGGCCGACGAGCAGTACTTC.

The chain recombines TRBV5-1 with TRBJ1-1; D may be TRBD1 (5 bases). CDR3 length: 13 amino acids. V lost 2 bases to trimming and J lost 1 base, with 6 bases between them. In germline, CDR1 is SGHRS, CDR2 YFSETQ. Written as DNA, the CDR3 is TGCGCCAGCAGCTTCAGGGAGAACACTGAAGCTTTCTTT. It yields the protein CASSFRENTEAFF.

CDR3 residues: CASTSPGFQETQYF. CDR3 bases: TGTGCCAGCACCTCCCCAGGTTTTCAAGAGACCCAGTACTTC. The chain is built from TRBV2 and TRBJ2-5; D is ambiguous. The germline V gene has CDR1 SNHLY and CDR2 FYNNEI. The CDR3 length is 14 residues. V dropped 7 bases and J dropped 2 bases, with 14 bases sitting between them.

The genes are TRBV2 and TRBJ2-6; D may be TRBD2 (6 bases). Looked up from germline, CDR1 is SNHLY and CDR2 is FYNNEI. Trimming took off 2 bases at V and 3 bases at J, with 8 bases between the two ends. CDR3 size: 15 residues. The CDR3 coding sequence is TGTGCCAGCAGTGAAAGGACTATTGGGGCCAACGTCCTGACTTTC. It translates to CASSERTIGANVLTF.

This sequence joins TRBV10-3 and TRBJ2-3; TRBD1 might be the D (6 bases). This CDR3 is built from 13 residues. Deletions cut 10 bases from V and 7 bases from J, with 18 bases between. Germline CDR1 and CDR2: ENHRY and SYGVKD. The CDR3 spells CATRGVEAHTQYF. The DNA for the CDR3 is TGTGCCACCAGGGGAGTAGAGGCCCATACGCAGTATTTT.

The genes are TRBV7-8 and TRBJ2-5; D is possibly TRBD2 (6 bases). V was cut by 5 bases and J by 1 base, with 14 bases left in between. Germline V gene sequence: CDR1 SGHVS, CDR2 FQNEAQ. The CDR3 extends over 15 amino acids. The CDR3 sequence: CASSPLGGTQETQYF. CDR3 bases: TGTGCCAGCAGCCCACTGGGCGGGACCCAAGAGACCCAGTACTTC.

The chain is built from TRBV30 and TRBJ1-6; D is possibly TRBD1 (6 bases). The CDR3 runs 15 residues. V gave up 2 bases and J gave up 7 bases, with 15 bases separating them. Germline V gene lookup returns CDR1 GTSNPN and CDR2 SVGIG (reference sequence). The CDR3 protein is CAWSPRGQTNSPLHF. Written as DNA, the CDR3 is TGTGCCTGGAGTCCTAGGGGACAAACGAATTCACCCCTCCACTTT.

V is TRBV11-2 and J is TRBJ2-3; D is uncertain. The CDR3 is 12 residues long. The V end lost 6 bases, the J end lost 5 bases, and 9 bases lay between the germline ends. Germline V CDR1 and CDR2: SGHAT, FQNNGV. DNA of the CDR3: TGTGCCAGCAGGACATACGGAGATACGCAGTATTTT. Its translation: CASRTYGDTQYF.

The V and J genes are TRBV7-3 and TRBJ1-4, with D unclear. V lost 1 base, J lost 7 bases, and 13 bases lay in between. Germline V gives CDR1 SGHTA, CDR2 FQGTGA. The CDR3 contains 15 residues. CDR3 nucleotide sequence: TGTGCCAGCAGCTTAAGTGGAGGCGGCGGTGAAAAACTGTTTTTT. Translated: CASSLSGGGGEKLFF.

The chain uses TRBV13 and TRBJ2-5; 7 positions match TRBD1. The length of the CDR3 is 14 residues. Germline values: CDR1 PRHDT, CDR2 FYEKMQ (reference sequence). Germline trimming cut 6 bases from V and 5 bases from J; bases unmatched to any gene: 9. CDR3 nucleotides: TGTGCCAGCAGTATACGACAGGGTCGGGAGACCCAGTACTTC. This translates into CASSIRQGRETQYF.

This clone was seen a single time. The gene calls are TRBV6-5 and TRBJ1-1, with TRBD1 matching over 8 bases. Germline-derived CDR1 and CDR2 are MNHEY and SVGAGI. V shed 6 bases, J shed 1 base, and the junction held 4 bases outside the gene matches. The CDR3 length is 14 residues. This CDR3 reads CASRGGQENTEAFF. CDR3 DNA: TGTGCCAGCAGAGGGGGACAGGAGAACACTGAAGCTTTCTTT.

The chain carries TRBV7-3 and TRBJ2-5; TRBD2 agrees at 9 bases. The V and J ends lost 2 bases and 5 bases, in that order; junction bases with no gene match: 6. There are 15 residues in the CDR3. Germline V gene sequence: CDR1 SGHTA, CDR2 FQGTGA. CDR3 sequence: CASSLGGGAPETQYF. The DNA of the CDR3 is TGTGCCAGCAGCTTAGGCGGGGGGGCCCCCGAGACCCAGTACTTC.

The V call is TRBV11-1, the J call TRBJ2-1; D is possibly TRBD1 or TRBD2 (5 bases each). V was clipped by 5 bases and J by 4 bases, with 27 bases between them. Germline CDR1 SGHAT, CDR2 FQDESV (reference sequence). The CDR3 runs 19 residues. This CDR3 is CASSQRELSKKGLYNEQFF. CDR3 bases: TGTGCCAGCAGCCAACGGGAATTATCCAAAAAGGGGTTATACAATGAGCAGTTCTTC.

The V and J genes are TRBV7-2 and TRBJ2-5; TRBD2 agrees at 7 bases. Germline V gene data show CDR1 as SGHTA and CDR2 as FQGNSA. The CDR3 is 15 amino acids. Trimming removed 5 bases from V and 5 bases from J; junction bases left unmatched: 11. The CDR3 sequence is CASSQWGGGLETQYF. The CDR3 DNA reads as TGTGCCAGCAGCCAGTGGGGGGGAGGCCTGGAGACCCAGTACTTC.

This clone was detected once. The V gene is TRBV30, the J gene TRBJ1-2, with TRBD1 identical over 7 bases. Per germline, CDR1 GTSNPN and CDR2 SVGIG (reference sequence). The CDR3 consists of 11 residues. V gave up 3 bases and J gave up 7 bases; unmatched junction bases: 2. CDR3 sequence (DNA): TGTGCCTGGAGGCACAGGGGTGGCTACACCTTC. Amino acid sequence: CAWRHRGGYTF.

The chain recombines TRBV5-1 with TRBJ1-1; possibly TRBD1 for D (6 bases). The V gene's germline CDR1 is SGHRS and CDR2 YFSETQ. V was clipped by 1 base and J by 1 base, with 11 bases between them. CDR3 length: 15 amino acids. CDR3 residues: CASSLMGAGNTEAFF. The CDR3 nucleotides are TGCGCCAGCAGCTTGATGGGGGCCGGGAACACTGAAGCTTTCTTT.

As DNA, the CDR3 is TGTGCCAGCAGCGTAGGAAGCGGCCAACGTTACAATGAGCAGTTCTTC. Its translation: CASSVGSGQRYNEQFF. The rearrangement uses TRBV9 and TRBJ2-1; possibly TRBD2 for D (5 bases). V was shortened by 0 bases and J by 4 bases, with 14 bases between the two germline ends. The CDR3 totals 16 residues. Germline CDR1 and CDR2: SGDLS and YYNGEE.

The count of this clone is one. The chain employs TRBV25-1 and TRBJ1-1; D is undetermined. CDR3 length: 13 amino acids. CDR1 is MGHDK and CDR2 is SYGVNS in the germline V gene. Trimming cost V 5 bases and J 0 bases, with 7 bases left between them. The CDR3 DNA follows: TGTGCCAGCAGTTCGACCGTGAACACTGAAGCTTTCTTT. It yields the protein CASSSTVNTEAFF.

CDR3 bases: TGTGCCAGCAGTGGCCATAGTTTAGCCAAAAACATTCAGTACTTC. This encodes CASSGHSLAKNIQYF. V gene TRBV25-1 combines with J gene TRBJ2-4, with D hard to call. Deletions cut 4 bases from V and 0 bases from J, with 10 bases between. CDR1 and CDR2 from the germline V gene are MGHDK and SYGVNS. The CDR3 covers 15 residues. Drawing the rest from reference TRBV25-1 and TRBJ2-4, the complete variable domain is EADIYQTPRYLVIGTGKKITLECSQTMGHDKMYWYQQDPGMELHLIHYSYGVNSTEKGDLSSESTVSRIRTEHFPLTLESARPSHTSQYLCASSGHSLAKNIQYFGAGTRLSVL.

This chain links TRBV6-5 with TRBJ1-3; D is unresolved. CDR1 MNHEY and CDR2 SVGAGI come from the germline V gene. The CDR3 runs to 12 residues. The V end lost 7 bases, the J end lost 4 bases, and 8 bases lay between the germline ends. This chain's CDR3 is CASMNRGNTIYF. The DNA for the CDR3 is TGTGCCAGCATGAATCGAGGAAACACCATATATTTT.